This is a list of T cell receptor beta chains from one sample in a study of regulatory dendritic cells for organ transplantation. Generated by immunoSEQ multiplex PCR, the TCRdb table keeps only in-frame clones and is missing some. Of under 35,000 clones in the sample, 85% to 90% were seen once. Sequenced: naive CD4+ T cells from blood. The receptors shown here come from a human donor in good health. Both conserved end residues are part of each CDR3. Each record gives: clone size, V gene, D gene, J gene, CDR3 length, CDR3 protein, CDR3 DNA. A D gene is named only where the DNA matches it firmly. A row's size may be missing; if present it is once, few, many or a size class.

-	TRBV4-1	-	TRBJ2-5	13	CASSQGRQETQYF	TGCGCCAGCAGCCAAGGCCGGCAAGAGACCCAGTACTTC
-	TRBV9	-	TRBJ1-2	13	CASSVGTNYGYTF	TGTGCCAGCAGCGTAGGGACAAACTATGGCTACACCTTC
-	TRBV18	-	TRBJ2-1	13	CASSPSGGDRQFF	TGTGCCAGCTCACCCTCCGGTGGGGACCGTCAGTTCTTC
-	TRBV7-2	TRBD1	TRBJ2-1	14	CASSAGTGVHEQFF	TGTGCCAGCAGCGCAGGTACAGGGGTCCATGAGCAGTTCTTC
-	TRBV6-5	-	TRBJ2-7	14	CASSYSRQSDEQYF	TGTGCCAGCAGTTACTCGAGACAGTCGGACGAGCAGTACTTC
-	TRBV21-1	-	TRBJ1-2	15	CASRLTGSVNYGYTF	TGTGCCAGCAGACTGACAGGGAGCGTTAACTATGGCTACACCTTC
-	TRBV5-1	-	TRBJ2-7	14	CASSLVGIAYEQYF	TGCGCCAGCAGCTTGGTTGGCATAGCCTACGAGCAGTACTTC
-	TRBV9	TRBD2	TRBJ2-1	15	CASSSGLAGVAGQFF	TGTGCCAGCAGCTCCGGACTAGCGGGGGTGGCGGGGCAGTTCTTC
-	TRBV6-1	-	TRBJ2-7	12	CAYGAGVREQYF	TGTGCTTATGGGGCAGGGGTTAGGGAGCAGTACTTC
-	TRBV5-5	-	TRBJ2-7	14	CASSLVSESYEQYF	TGTGCCAGCAGCTTGGTCTCAGAGAGCTACGAGCAGTACTTC
-	TRBV28	TRBD1	TRBJ1-2	13	CASKKQGAGGYTF	TGTGCCAGCAAAAAACAGGGGGCGGGTGGCTACACCTTC
-	TRBV7-6	TRBD1	TRBJ1-3	18	CASSLALLDRARGNTIYF	TGTGCCAGCAGCTTAGCGCTACTGGACAGGGCGAGGGGAAACACCATATATTTT
-	TRBV7-7	TRBD1	TRBJ1-5	19	CASSSSLHRDRVFRQPQHF	TGTGCTAGCAGCTCTAGTCTTCACCGGGACAGGGTGTTTCGGCAGCCCCAGCATTTT
-	TRBV9	-	TRBJ2-7	13	CASSVESSYEQYF	TGTGCCAGCAGCGTAGAAAGCTCCTACGAGCAGTACTTC
-	TRBV6-5	-	TRBJ2-1	13	CASSYSIGIEQFF	TGTGCCAGCAGTTACTCGATCGGGATTGAGCAGTTCTTC
-	TRBV7-9	-	TRBJ2-7	15	CASSYRPGNSYEQYF	TGTGCCAGCAGCTATCGGCCAGGGAACTCCTACGAGCAGTACTTC
-	TRBV11-2	TRBD1	TRBJ2-7	15	CASSLATGGYYEQYF	TGTGCCAGCAGCTTAGCAACAGGGGGCTACTACGAGCAGTACTTC
few	TRBV4-1	-	TRBJ1-6	17	CASSQDGRPSYNSPLHF	TGCGCCAGCAGCCAAGATGGCAGACCTAGCTATAATTCACCCCTCCACTTT
-	TRBV28	-	TRBJ1-4	12	CASSFGGEKLFF	TGTGCCAGCAGTTTTGGTGGTGAAAAACTGTTTTTT
-	TRBV7-9	-	TRBJ1-3	14	CASSFQGPGNTIYF	TGTGCCAGCAGCTTTCAGGGGCCTGGAAACACCATATATTTT
-	TRBV7-2	-	TRBJ2-7	14	CASSLGGSLYEQYF	TGTGCCAGCAGCTTGGGCGGGTCCCTCTACGAGCAGTACTTC
-	TRBV4-3	-	TRBJ1-4	12	CASSRPNEKLFF	TGCGCCAGCAGCCGTCCTAATGAAAAACTGTTTTTT
-	TRBV7-8	-	TRBJ1-1	14	CASSLGGPGTEAFF	TGTGCCAGCAGCTTAGGAGGCCCGGGGACTGAAGCTTTCTTT
-	TRBV2	TRBD1	TRBJ2-1	15	CASSQGQGSYNEQFF	TGTGCCAGCAGTCAGGGACAGGGCTCCTACAATGAGCAGTTCTTC
once	TRBV28	TRBD1	TRBJ1-2	15	CASSSSGTGRHGYTF	TGTGCCAGCAGTTCCTCCGGGACAGGGAGACATGGCTACACCTTC
-	TRBV4-2	-	TRBJ2-7	13	CASSQARGYEQYF	TGTGCCAGCAGCCAAGCCCGGGGTTACGAGCAGTACTTC
-	TRBV7-3	-	TRBJ2-3	12	CASSWSGDTQYF	TGTGCCAGCAGTTGGTCCGGAGATACGCAGTATTTT
-	TRBV20-1	-	TRBJ1-1	10	CSAGRTEAFF	TGCAGTGCCGGTCGAACTGAAGCTTTCTTT
-	TRBV6-5	TRBD2	TRBJ2-1	15	CASKLGTSGYNEQFF	TGTGCCAGCAAATTGGGGACTAGCGGGTACAATGAGCAGTTCTTC
-	TRBV30	-	TRBJ1-1	12	CAWADEETEAFF	TGTGCCTGGGCAGATGAGGAAACTGAAGCTTTCTTT
-	TRBV7-2	-	TRBJ2-1	12	CASSLHQRTQFF	TGTGCCAGCAGCTTACACCAGCGGACGCAGTTCTTC
-	TRBV6-1	TRBD1	TRBJ1-1	16	CASSEKGQGMNTEAFF	TGTGCCAGCAGTGAAAAGGGACAGGGAATGAACACTGAAGCTTTCTTT
-	TRBV12-1	-	TRBJ2-7	13	CASSFADTSQEYF	TGTGCCAGCAGCTTTGCCGATACTAGCCAAGAGTACTTC
-	TRBV19	-	TRBJ2-3	11	CASRWADTQYF	TGTGCCAGTAGATGGGCAGATACGCAGTATTTT
-	TRBV7-9	-	TRBJ2-5	11	CASSQEETQYF	TGTGCCAGCAGCCAAGAAGAGACCCAGTACTTC
-	TRBV6-6	-	TRBJ2-7	15	CASSTKGWGYYEQYF	TGTGCCAGCAGTACTAAGGGGTGGGGGTACTACGAGCAGTACTTC